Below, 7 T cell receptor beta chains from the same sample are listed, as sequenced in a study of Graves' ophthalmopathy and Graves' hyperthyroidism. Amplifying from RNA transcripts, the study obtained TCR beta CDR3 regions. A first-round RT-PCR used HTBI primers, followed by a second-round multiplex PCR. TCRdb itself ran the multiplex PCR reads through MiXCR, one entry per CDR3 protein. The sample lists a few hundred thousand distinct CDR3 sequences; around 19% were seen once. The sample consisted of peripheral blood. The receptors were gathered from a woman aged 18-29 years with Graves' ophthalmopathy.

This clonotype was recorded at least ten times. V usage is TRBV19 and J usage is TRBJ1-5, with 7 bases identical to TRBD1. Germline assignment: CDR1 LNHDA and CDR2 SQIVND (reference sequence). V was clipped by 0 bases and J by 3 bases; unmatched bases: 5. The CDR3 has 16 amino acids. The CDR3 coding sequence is TGTGCCAGTAGTATAGACGTCGACAGGGACAATCAGCCCCAGCATTTT. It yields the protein CASSIDVDRDNQPQHF.

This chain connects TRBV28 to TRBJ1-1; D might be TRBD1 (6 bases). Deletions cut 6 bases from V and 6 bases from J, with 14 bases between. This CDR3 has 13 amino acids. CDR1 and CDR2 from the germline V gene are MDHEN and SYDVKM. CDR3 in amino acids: CASRTGNRPEAFF. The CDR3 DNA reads TGTGCCAGCAGAACAGGGAACCGCCCTGAAGCTTTCTTT.

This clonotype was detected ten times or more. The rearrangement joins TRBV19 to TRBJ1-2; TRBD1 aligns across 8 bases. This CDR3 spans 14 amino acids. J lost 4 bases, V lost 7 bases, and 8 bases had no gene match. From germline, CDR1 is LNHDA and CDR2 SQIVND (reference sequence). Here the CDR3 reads CASTRGTGGYGYTF. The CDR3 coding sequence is TGTGCCAGTACGAGGGGAACAGGGGGCTATGGCTACACCTTC. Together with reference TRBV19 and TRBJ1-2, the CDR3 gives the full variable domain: DGGITQSPKYLFRKEGQNVTLSCEQNLNHDAMYWYRQDPGQGLRLIYYSQIVNDFQKGDIAEGYSVSREKKESFPLTVTSAQKNPTAFYLCASTRGTGGYGYTFGSGTRLTVV.

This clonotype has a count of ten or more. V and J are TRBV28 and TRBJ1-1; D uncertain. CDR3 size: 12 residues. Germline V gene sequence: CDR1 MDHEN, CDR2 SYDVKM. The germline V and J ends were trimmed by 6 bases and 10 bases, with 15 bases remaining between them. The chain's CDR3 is CASSPHGRRAFF. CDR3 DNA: TGTGCCAGCAGCCCCCACGGTCGGAGAGCTTTCTTT.

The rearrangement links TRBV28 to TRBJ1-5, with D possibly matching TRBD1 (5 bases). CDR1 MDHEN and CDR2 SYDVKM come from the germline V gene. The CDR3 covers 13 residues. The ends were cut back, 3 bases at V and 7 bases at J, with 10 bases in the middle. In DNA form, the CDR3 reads TGTGCCAGCAGTTTTCCGTACAGGCAGCCCCAGCATTTT. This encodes CASSFPYRQPQHF. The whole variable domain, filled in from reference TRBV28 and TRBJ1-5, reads DVKVTQSSRYLVKRTGEKVFLECVQDMDHENMFWYRQDPGLGLRLIYFSYDVKMKEKGDIPEGYSVSREKKERFSLILESASTNQTSMYLCASSFPYRQPQHFGDGTRLSIL.

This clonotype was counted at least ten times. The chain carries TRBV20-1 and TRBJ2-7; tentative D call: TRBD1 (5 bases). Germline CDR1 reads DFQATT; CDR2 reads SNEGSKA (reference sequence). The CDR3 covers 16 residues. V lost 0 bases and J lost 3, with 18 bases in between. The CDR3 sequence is CSAREQPHRRNYEQYF. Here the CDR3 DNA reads TGCAGTGCTAGAGAACAACCTCACAGGCGGAACTACGAGCAGTACTTC.

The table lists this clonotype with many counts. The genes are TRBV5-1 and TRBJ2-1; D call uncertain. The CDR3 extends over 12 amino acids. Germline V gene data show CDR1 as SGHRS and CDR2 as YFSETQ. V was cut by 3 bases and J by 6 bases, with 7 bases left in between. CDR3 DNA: TGCGCCAGCAGCTCCCTACTCAATGAGCAGTTCTTC. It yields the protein CASSSLLNEQFF.